This T cell receptor beta chain comes out of a study of blood T cells in healthy people across ages. With a J-beta primer mix and a sample-barcoded 5' primer, a second PCR ran about 7 to 12 cycles. From the 5' RACE reads, TCRdb called clonotypes with MiXCR, one entry per CDR3 protein. The sample has 1,800,000 or so distinct CDR3 sequences; 39% are singletons. PBMCs were isolated at a quantity of at least 7 million per sample. This CDR3 contains 14 residues. After removal of 4 bases from V and 4 bases from J, the junction contained 6 bases not matched to a gene. In germline, CDR1 is SQVTM, CDR2 ANQGSEA.

This chain connects TRBV29-1 to TRBJ2-4, with TRBD2 identical over 8 bases. The sequence derives from a human donor in good health. The sequencing sample was made of blood. CDR3 DNA: TGCAGCGTTGCCGGGGGGGCCCTAAAAAACATTCAGTACTTC. It translates to CSVAGGALKNIQYF.